The source of this TCR beta chain is a study of T-cell reconstitution after alpha-beta-depleted transplantation in children listed by TCRdb under 2016. About the investigation overall: Using TCR repertoire profiling, the study quantitatively followed how T-cell immune reconstitution unfolded in children after TCRalphabeta/CD19-depleted allogeneic hematopoietic cell transplantation.

Receptor amplification or capture employed PCR. This sample was sequenced with an Illumina HiSeq 2500. TCR libraries were prepared with molecular barcoding, using unique molecular identifiers to normalize TCRbeta repertoire quantification. TCRdb's own reprocessing of the public reads used fastp at Q25 and MiXCR and kept productive beta chains. Rows with one shared CDR3 protein collapse into an entry with the most common genes and DNA. The sample table holds more than 90,000 distinct CDR3 sequences, of which roughly 7.7% were seen once. The top ten hold more than 6.5% of the sample. This clonotype occurred many times. Its specific antigen is unknown. No quality values exist for individual bases; no much larger clone is one base distant. The germline V end is reduced by 5 bases and the J end by 3 bases; junction bases left unmatched: 4. From cysteine to phenylalanine, the CDR3 is 13 amino acids long. The entry retains the CDR3 DNA only, 39 bases that are in frame from base 1. Sequences SNHLY (CDR1) and FYNNEI (CDR2) are obtained from the germline V gene.

The chain is made from TRBV2 and TRBJ2-7, with TRBD2 matching 7 junction bases. Source: PBMCs from the stem cell graft donor, taken from the stem cell graft. The sequence came from a human donor who donated a stem cell graft to a child with congenital amegakaryocytic thrombocytopenia. The CDR3 protein sequence reads: CASSRERGYEQYF. The DNA sequence is given as TGTGCCAGCAGTAGGGAGCGGGGCTACGAGCAGTACTTC.